This T cell receptor (beta chain) was sequenced in a study of blood T cell repertoires in COVID-19. The sample holds a few counts of this clone. CDR1 MNHEY and CDR2 SMNVEV come from the germline V gene (reference sequence). J gave up 8 bases and V 2 bases, and 11 bases lay outside the gene matches. The CDR3 totals 15 residues. Sequencing was performed with immunoSEQ multiplex PCR; in TCRdb, only in-frame clones are kept and a portion is missing. Of roughly 130,000 clones in the sample, roughly 80% were seen once. The TCR sequence derives from a woman aged 45-65 years with acute or convalescent COVID-19. The material sequenced was peripheral blood. V usage is TRBV27 and J usage is TRBJ1-2, with TRBD1 matching over 7 bases. The CDR3 DNA reads as TGTGCCAGCAGTTTAAGTTTTGACAGGGTTGAGGGCTACACCTTC. This encodes CASSLSFDRVEGYTF.